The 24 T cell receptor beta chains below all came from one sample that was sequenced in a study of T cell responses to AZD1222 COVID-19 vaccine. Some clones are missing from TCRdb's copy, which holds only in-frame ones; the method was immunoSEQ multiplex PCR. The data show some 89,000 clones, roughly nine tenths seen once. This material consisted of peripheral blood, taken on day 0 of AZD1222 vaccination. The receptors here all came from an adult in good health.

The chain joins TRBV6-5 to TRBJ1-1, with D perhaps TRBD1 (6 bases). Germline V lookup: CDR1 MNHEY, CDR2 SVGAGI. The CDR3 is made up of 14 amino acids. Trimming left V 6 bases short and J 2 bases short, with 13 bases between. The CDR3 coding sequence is TGTGCCAGCAGCATAAAACAGGGTAACACTGAAGCTTTCTTT. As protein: CASSIKQGNTEAFF.

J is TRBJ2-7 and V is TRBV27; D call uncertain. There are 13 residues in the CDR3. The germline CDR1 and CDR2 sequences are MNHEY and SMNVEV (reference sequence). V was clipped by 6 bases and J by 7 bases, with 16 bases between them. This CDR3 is CASRVSTGSEQYF. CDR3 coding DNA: TGTGCCAGCAGGGTGTCTACCGGGTCGGAGCAGTACTTC.

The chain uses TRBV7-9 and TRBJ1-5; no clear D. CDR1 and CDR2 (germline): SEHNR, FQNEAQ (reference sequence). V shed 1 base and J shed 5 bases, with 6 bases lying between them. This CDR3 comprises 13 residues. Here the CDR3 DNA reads TGTGCCAGCAGCTTAGTTGGGGATCAGCCCCAGCATTTT. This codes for CASSLVGDQPQHF.

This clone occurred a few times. Here the CDR3 reads CASGSGTSAGELFF. The CDR3 region has the DNA TGTGCCAGTGGCTCCGGGACCTCCGCCGGGGAGCTGTTTTTT. The chain carries TRBV19 and TRBJ2-2, with D perhaps TRBD1 or TRBD2 (5 bases each). Trimming shortened V by 8 bases and J by 6 bases, and 16 bases separated the two germline ends. The CDR3 is 14 residues long. Germline CDR1 is LNHDA and CDR2 is SQIVND (reference sequence).

The CDR3 spells CASSSGGTEAFF. The CDR3 DNA reads as TGTGCCAGCAGCTCAGGGGGGACTGAAGCTTTCTTT. This chain connects TRBV11-2 to TRBJ1-1; 7 nucleotides align to TRBD1. The CDR3 totals 12 residues. Germline loops: CDR1 SGHAT, CDR2 FQNNGV. V shed 4 bases and J 5 bases; nucleotides not matched to a gene: 1.

CDR3 region: CASSESGDGYTF. The CDR3 DNA reads as TGTGCCAGCAGTGAGTCAGGGGATGGCTACACCTTC. The rearrangement joins TRBV6-1 to TRBJ1-2; weak D call: TRBD1 (6 bases). The V gene's germline CDR1 is MNHNS and CDR2 SASEGT. CDR3 length: 12 amino acids. Deletions cut 3 bases from V and 6 bases from J, with 8 bases between.

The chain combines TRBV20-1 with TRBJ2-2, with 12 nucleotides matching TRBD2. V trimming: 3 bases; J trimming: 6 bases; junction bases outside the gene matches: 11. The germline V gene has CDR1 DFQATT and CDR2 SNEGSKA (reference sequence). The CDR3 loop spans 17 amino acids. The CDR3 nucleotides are TGCAGTGCTAGTGCCCCCCTAGCGGGAGGGCCGGCCGGGGAGCTGTTTTTT. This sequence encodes CSASAPLAGGPAGELFF.

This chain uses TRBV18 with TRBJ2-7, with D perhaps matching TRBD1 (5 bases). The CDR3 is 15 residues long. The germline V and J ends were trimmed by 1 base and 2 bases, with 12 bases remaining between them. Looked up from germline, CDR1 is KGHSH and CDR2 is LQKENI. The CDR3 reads CASSPRARGTYEQYF. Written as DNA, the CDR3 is TGTGCCAGCTCACCACGGGCAAGGGGAACCTACGAGCAGTACTTC.

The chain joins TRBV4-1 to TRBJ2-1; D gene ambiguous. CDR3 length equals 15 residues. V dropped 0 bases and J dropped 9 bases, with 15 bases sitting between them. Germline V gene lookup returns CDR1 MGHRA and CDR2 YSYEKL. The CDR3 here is CASSQDTVLLAEQFF. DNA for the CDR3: TGCGCCAGCAGCCAAGATACCGTCCTTCTGGCTGAGCAGTTCTTC.

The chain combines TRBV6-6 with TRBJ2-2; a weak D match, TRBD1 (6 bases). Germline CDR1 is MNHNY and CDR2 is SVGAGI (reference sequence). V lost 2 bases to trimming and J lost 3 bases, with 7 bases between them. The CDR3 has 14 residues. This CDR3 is CASSYRTDTGELFF. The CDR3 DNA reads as TGTGCCAGCAGTTACCGGACAGACACCGGGGAGCTGTTTTTT.

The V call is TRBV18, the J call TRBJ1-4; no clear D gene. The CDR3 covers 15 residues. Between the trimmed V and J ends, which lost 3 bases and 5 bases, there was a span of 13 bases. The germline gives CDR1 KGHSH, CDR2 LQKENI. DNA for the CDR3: TGTGCCAGCTCACCCGCGGTAGCGGAAAATGAAAAACTGTTTTTT. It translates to CASSPAVAENEKLFF.

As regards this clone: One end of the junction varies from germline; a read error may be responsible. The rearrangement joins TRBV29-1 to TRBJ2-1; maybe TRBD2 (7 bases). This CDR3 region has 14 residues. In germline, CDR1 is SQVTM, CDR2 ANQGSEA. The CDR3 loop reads CSVEGGGRGNEQFF. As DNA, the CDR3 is TGCAGCGTCGAAGGGGGGGGAAGGGGTAATGAGCAGTTCTTC.

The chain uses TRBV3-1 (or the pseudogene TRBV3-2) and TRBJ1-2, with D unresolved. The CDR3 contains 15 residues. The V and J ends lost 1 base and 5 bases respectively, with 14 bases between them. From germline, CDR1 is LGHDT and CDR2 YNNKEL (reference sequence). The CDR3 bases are TGTGCCAGCAGCCAAGGGGCCCCTTTCCCTTATGGCTACACCTTC. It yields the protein CASSQGAPFPYGYTF.

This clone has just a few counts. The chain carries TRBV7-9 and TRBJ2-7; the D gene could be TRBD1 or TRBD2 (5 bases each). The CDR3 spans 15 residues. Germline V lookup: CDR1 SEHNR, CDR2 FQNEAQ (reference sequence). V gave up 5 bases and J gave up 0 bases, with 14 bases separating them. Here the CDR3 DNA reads TGTGCCAGCAGCGGCTCCGGGACGGACTCCTACGAGCAGTACTTC. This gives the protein CASSGSGTDSYEQYF.

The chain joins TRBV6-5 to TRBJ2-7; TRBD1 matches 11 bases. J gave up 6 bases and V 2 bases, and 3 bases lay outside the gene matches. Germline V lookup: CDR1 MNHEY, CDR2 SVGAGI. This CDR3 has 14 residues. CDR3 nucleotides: TGTGCCAGCAGTTACGGACAGGGGGCCCTCGAGCAGTACTTC. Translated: CASSYGQGALEQYF.

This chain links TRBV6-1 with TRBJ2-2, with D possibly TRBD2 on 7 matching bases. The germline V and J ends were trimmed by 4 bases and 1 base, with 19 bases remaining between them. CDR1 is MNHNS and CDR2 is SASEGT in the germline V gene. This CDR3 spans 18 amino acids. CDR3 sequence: CASSGSRGAARNTGELFF. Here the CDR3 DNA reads TGTGCCAGCAGTGGCTCCCGGGGGGCGGCCCGGAACACCGGGGAGCTGTTTTTT.

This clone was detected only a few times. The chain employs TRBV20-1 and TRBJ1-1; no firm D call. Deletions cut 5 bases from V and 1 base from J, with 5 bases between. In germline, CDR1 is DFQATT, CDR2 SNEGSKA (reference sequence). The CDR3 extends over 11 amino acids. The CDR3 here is CSARRNTEAFF. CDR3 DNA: TGCAGTGCTCGGAGGAACACTGAAGCTTTCTTT.

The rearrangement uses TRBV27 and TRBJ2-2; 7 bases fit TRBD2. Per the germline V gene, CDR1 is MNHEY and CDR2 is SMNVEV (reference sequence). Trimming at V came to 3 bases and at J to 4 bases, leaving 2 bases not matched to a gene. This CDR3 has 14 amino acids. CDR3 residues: CASSLLAATGELFF. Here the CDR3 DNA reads TGTGCCAGCAGTTTGCTAGCGGCCACCGGGGAGCTGTTTTTT.

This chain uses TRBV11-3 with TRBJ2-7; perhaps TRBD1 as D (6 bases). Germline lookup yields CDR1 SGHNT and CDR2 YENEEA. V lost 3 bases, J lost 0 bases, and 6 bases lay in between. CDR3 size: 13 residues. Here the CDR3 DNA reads TGTGCCAGCAGCTTGGACAGCTCCTACGAGCAGTACTTC. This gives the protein CASSLDSSYEQYF.

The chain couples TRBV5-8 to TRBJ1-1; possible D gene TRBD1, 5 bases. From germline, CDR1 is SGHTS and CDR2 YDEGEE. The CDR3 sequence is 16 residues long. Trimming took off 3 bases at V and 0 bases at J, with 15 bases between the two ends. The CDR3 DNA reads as TGTGCCAGCAGCTCAAGGAGGGACGGATTGAACACTGAAGCTTTCTTT. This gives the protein CASSSRRDGLNTEAFF.

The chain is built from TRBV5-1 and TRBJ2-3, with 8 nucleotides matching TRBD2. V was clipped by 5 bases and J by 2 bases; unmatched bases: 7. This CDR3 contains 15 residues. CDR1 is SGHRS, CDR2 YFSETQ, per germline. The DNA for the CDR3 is TGCGCCAGCAGTCTGTTAGCGGGGAACACAGATACGCAGTATTTT. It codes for CASSLLAGNTDTQYF.

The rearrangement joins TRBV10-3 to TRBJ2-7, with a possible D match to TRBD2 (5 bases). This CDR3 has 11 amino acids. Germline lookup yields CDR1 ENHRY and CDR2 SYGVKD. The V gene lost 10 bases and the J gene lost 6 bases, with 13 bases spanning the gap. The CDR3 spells CATGESGEQYF. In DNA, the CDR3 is TGTGCCACCGGAGAAAGCGGCGAGCAGTACTTC.

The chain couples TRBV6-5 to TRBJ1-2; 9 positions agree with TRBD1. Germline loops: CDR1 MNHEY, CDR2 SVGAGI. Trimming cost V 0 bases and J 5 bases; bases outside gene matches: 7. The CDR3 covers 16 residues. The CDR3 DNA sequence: TGTGCCAGCAGTTACTCCTATCGACAGGGGGTATATGGCTACACCTTC. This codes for CASSYSYRQGVYGYTF.

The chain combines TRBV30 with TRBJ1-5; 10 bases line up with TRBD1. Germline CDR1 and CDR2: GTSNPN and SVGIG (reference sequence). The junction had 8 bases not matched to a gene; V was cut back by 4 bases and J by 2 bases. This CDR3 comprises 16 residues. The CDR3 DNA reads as TGTGCCTGGACTCGACAGGGGGCGAGTGGCAATCAGCCCCAGCATTTT. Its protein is CAWTRQGASGNQPQHF. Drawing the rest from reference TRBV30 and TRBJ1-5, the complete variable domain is SQTIHQWPATLVQPVGSPLSLECTVEGTSNPNLYWYRQAAGRGLQLLFYSVGIGQISSEVPQNLSASRPQDRQFILSSKKLLLSDSGFYLCAWTRQGASGNQPQHFGDGTRLSIL.